The TCR beta chain described here comes from a study of CXCR3-negative and CXCR3-positive naive CD8 T cells. Study-level results: Because surface CD5 did not distinguish the naive subsets, TCR strength was inferred from TRB CDR3 properties.

About this clonotype itself: Its antigen is unknown.

Germline CDR1 is SGHRS and CDR2 is YFSETQ. The CDR3 extends over 13 amino acids. It was by 5' RACE with UMI labels that the TRB cDNA libraries were prepared. One entry per CDR3 protein, without DNA, is what TCRdb gives after re-calling the 5' RACE reads. The listing contains 50,000 to 75,000 distinct CDR3 sequences. This TCR derives from a human donor in good health. Some clones in this sample may be carry-over from other donors' samples. The rearrangement uses TRBV5-1 and TRBJ2-7; TCRdb reports TRBD1, a call that lacks DNA to check it against. Specimen: naive CXCR3- CD8+ T cells from blood. Regarding subset: CD45RO-CCR7+CD27+CD95- naive CD8+ T cells lacking CXCR3 (TNR3-). The CDR3 spells CASGLGGMYEQYF. Variable domain in full (rest from reference TRBV5-1 and TRBJ2-7): KAGVTQTPRYLIKTRGQQVTLSCSPISGHRSVSWYQQTPGQGLQFLFEYFSETQRNKGNFPGRFSGRQFSNSRSEMNVSTLELGDSALYLCASGLGGMYEQYFGPGTRLTVT.